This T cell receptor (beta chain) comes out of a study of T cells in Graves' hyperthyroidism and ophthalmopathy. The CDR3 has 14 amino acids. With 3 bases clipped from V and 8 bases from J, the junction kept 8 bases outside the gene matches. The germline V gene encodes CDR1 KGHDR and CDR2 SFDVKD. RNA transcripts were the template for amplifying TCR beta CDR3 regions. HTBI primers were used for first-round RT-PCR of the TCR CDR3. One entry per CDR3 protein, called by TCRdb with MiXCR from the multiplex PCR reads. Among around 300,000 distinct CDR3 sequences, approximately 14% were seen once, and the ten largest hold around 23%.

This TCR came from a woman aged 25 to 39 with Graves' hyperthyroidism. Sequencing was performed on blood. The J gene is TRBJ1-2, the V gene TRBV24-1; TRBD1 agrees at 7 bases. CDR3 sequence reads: CATSDRDSLRGYTF. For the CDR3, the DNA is TGTGCCACCAGTGATCGGGACAGCCTGAGGGGCTACACCTTC.